This T cell receptor beta chain was profiled in a study of tumor and adjacent non-tumor tissue in lung cancer. The wider study: Histology: about a dozen adenocarcinoma, a couple of squamous cell carcinoma, 1 small cell lung cancer. Stage I to III disease affected 10 men and 5 women aged roughly 31 to 85. Study-level results: Higher tumor TCR diversity was associated with shorter survival. Top 100 clones took a larger repertoire share in normal lung.

No cell sorting was done before RNA was extracted from the tissue. This non-tumor lung sample came from over 3 cm beyond the tumor edge. This clonotype was counted only a few times. Its antigen is not known. A read error may be the cause here, since a much bigger clone is one base away. TCRbeta libraries were built with three rounds of nested PCR, modified from ARM-PCR. TCRdb reprocessed the multiplex PCR reads with MiXCR, giving one entry per CDR3 protein. The sample consists of approximately 100,000 distinct CDR3 sequences, more than 55% of them appearing once. The CDR3 sequence is 15 residues long. The junction had 7 bases not matched to a gene; V was cut back by 10 bases and J by 2 bases. The germline CDR1 and CDR2 sequences are WSHSY and SAAADI.

This chain uses TRBV10-2 with TRBJ2-2, with 10 bases matching TRBD1. The clonotype was recovered from a man aged 25 to 40 with non-small cell lung cancer. What was sequenced was distant non-tumor lung tissue. The CDR3, as DNA: TGCGCCAACCAAAGGACAGGGGGTAACACCGGGGAGCTGTTTTTT. This codes for CANQRTGGNTGELFF.